Given below is one T cell receptor (beta chain) in context. Here immunoSEQ multiplex PCR was the method, and the copy in TCRdb shows in-frame clones only, minus some. The table shows tens of thousands of clones, with roughly 87% occurring only once. The V end was cut by 3 bases, the J end by 3 bases, with 18 bases between. The CDR3 is made up of 16 amino acids. CDR1 is MNHEY and CDR2 is SVGEGT in the germline V gene. The data belong to a study of blood T cell repertoires in COVID-19. Turning to the study itself: COVID-19 samples collected from the United States, Italy and Spain covered acute and convalescent phases.

The gene calls are TRBV6-2 or TRBV6-3 and TRBJ2-7; tentative D call: TRBD1 (5 bases). The source of this sequence is a human donor with active COVID-19. The donor label of this sample is uncertain. Sequencing used peripheral blood. In nucleotides, the CDR3 is TGTGCCAGCAGTTATTACCCATCGACAGCAAACTACGAGCAGTACTTC. Its protein product is CASSYYPSTANYEQYF.